One sample yielded the 32 T cell receptor beta chains listed below, sequenced in a study of blood T cell repertoires in COVID-19 (dated by TCRdb to between 2020 and 2021). The method behind the library was the immunoSEQ multiplex PCR assay. Entries here come from immuneACCESS through TCRdb and include only in-frame sequences with V and J called. Some clones fail to appear in such tables; in the studies checked, an unresolved V gene covers under half of the shortfall, and the cause of the remainder is unknown. The sample yields roughly 81,000 clones; around nine tenths were counted once. Roughly 5.4% of the sample belongs to the ten largest clones. Material: peripheral blood. These receptors originate from a man aged 35 to 55 with acute or convalescent COVID-19.

The rearrangement joins TRBV6-6 to TRBJ1-3; D may be TRBD1 (5 bases). The germline gives CDR1 MNHNY, CDR2 SVGAGI (reference sequence). The ends were cut back, 10 bases at V and 8 bases at J, with 24 bases in the middle. This CDR3 spans 15 amino acids. In nucleotides, the CDR3 is TGTGCCACGACTTACGGGGCGGGACGTGCAGACACCATATATTTT. Amino acids: CATTYGAGRADTIYF.

The CDR3 loop reads CAWNPGGGREQFF. The CDR3 DNA follows: TGTGCCTGGAACCCGGGGGGGGGTAGGGAGCAGTTCTTC. This rearrangement joins TRBV30 to TRBJ2-1, with 8 bases that match TRBD2. V lost 4 bases to trimming and J lost 10 bases; unmatched junction nucleotides: 9. Germline V gene data show CDR1 as GTSNPN and CDR2 as SVGIG (reference sequence). This CDR3 is built from 13 residues. Supplemented by reference TRBV30 and TRBJ2-1, the full variable domain reads SQTIHQWPATLVQPVGSPLSLECTVEGTSNPNLYWYRQAAGRGLQLLFYSVGIGQISSEVPQNLSASRPQDRQFILSSKKLLLSDSGFYLCAWNPGGGREQFFGPGTRLTVL.

This clone turned up a few times. The germline gene is not matched at one end of the junction; a read error may be the cause. The rearrangement joins TRBV5-4 to TRBJ1-6; no clear D. Germline CDR1 reads SGHNT; CDR2 reads YYREEE (reference sequence). The CDR3 spans 16 residues. The CDR3 sequence: CASSLLRPSFNSPLHF. Written as DNA, the CDR3 is TGTGCCAGCAGCCTCCTGCGCCCCTCCTTTAATTCACCCCTCCACTTT.

The genes are TRBV30 and TRBJ1-1; possible D gene TRBD1, 6 bases. The germline gives CDR1 GTSNPN, CDR2 SVGIG (reference sequence). The CDR3 contains 11 residues. Trimming shortened V by 5 bases and J by 8 bases, and 12 bases separated the two germline ends. CDR3 protein: CAWSGAWEAFF. CDR3 DNA: TGTGCCTGGTCAGGGGCTTGGGAAGCTTTCTTT. The whole variable domain, filled in from reference TRBV30 and TRBJ1-1, reads SQTIHQWPATLVQPVGSPLSLECTVEGTSNPNLYWYRQAAGRGLQLLFYSVGIGQISSEVPQNLSASRPQDRQFILSSKKLLLSDSGFYLCAWSGAWEAFFGQGTRLTVV.

DNA for the CDR3: TGCGCCAGCAGCTTGGCCGGGGACAGGGATCAGCCCCAGCATTTT. Protein sequence: CASSLAGDRDQPQHF. The chain uses TRBV5-1 and TRBJ1-5; 9 positions match TRBD1. The V gene's germline CDR1 is SGHRS and CDR2 YFSETQ. Germline trimming cut 0 bases from V and 5 bases from J; bases unmatched to any gene: 3. The CDR3 runs to 15 residues.

The V and J genes are TRBV4-1 and TRBJ2-5; 7 nucleotides match TRBD2. The junction had 6 bases not matched to a gene; V was cut back by 4 bases and J by 4 bases. This CDR3 is 14 amino acids long. The germline gives CDR1 MGHRA, CDR2 YSYEKL. The CDR3 DNA reads as TGCGCCAGCAGCCCGGGGGGATGGCGAGAGACCCAGTACTTC. It codes for CASSPGGWRETQYF.

This sequence joins TRBV14 and TRBJ2-1, with TRBD1 as a possible D gene (5 bases). Per germline, CDR1 SGHDN and CDR2 FVKESK. Between the trimmed V and J ends, which lost 4 bases and 0 bases, there was a span of 13 bases. This CDR3 has 16 residues. CDR3 residues: CASSPLGAGSYNEQFF. As DNA, the CDR3 is TGTGCCAGCAGCCCTCTAGGGGCCGGCTCCTACAATGAGCAGTTCTTC.

This sequence joins TRBV3-1 (or the pseudogene TRBV3-2) and TRBJ1-5; D not certain. The germline gives CDR1 LGHDT, CDR2 YNNKEL (reference sequence). CDR3 size: 14 residues. Trimming took off 0 bases at V and 2 bases at J, with 5 bases between the two ends. CDR3 DNA: TGTGCCAGCAGCCAAGATGCAGGCAATCAGCCCCAGCATTTT. This encodes CASSQDAGNQPQHF.

This sequence joins TRBV6-1 and TRBJ2-1; maybe TRBD1 (5 bases). The CDR3 is 15 residues long. Germline values: CDR1 MNHNS, CDR2 SASEGT. V was clipped by 2 bases and J by 8 bases, with 16 bases between them. In DNA form, the CDR3 reads TGTGCCAGCAGTGAATTCCATGGGGCCTCTGATGAGCAGTTCTTC. It yields the protein CASSEFHGASDEQFF.

In its sample, this clone was seen a few times. The V gene is TRBV5-5, the J gene TRBJ1-2; 8 positions agree with TRBD1. V shed 4 bases, J shed 5 bases, and the junction held 10 bases outside the gene matches. Germline V gene lookup returns CDR1 SGHKS and CDR2 YYEKEE (reference sequence). The CDR3 is 15 residues long. DNA for the CDR3: TGTGCCAGCAGCGCCCGGACAGGGAAGGAGTATGGCTACACCTTC. This translates into CASSARTGKEYGYTF.

The rearrangement uses TRBV7-2 and TRBJ2-6, with 7 bases that match TRBD1. V was clipped by 4 bases and J by 4 bases; unmatched bases: 7. This CDR3 has 16 residues. Germline CDR1 reads SGHTA; CDR2 reads FQGNSA. Here the CDR3 reads CASSSSGGTGANVLTF. The DNA for the CDR3 is TGTGCCAGCAGCTCCTCAGGGGGTACAGGGGCCAACGTCCTGACTTTC.

The chain is built from TRBV15 and TRBJ2-5, with D possibly TRBD2 on 5 matching bases. Germline CDR1 and CDR2: LNHNV and YYDKDF (reference sequence). The CDR3 has 15 residues. V was shortened by 1 base and J by 2 bases, with 11 bases between the two germline ends. The CDR3 DNA reads TGTGCCACCAGCAGAGTAAGTGAGCGGCAAGAGACCCAGTACTTC. Protein product: CATSRVSERQETQYF. The full variable domain, completed using reference TRBV15 and TRBJ2-5, is DAMVIQNPRYQVTQFGKPVTLSCSQTLNHNVMYWYQQKSSQAPKLLFHYYDKDFNNEADTPDNFQSRRPNTSFCFLDIRSPGLGDTAMYLCATSRVSERQETQYFGPGTRLLVL.

This chain joins TRBV18 and TRBJ1-1; 7 bases match TRBD1. This CDR3 region has 17 residues. The germline gives CDR1 KGHSH, CDR2 LQKENI. The J segment lost 1 base and the V segment lost 4 bases, leaving 12 bases of the junction unmatched. CDR3 sequence reads: CASSRTAGQPTNTEAFF. In DNA, the CDR3 is TGTGCCAGCTCACGAACGGCGGGACAGCCTACGAACACTGAAGCTTTCTTT. The entire variable domain, with the rest obtained from reference TRBV18 and TRBJ1-1, is as follows: NAGVMQNPRHLVRRRGQEARLRCSPMKGHSHVYWYRQLPEEGLKFMVYLQKENIIDESGMPKERFSAEFPKEGPSILRIQQVVRGDSAAYFCASSRTAGQPTNTEAFFGQGTRLTVV.

This sequence joins TRBV5-5 and TRBJ2-1, with TRBD2 matching over 8 bases. The V segment lost 3 bases and the J segment 0 bases; nucleotides outside the gene matches: 11. This CDR3 spans 18 amino acids. Germline CDR1 SGHKS, CDR2 YYEKEE (reference sequence). The DNA of the CDR3 is TGTGCCAGCAGCTCCCTGGTTAGTAGCGGGAACTCCTACAATGAGCAGTTCTTC. It is translated as CASSSLVSSGNSYNEQFF.

This clone was seen a single time. CDR3 sequence reads: CASSTGLAGQAHIADTQYF. CDR3 nucleotide sequence: TGCGCCAGCAGCACGGGACTAGCGGGACAAGCTCATATCGCGGATACGCAGTATTTT. The chain employs TRBV5-1 and TRBJ2-3; TRBD2 agrees at 13 bases. Germline V lookup: CDR1 SGHRS, CDR2 YFSETQ. CDR3 size: 19 residues. J was trimmed by 6 bases and V by 4 bases; bases with no gene match: 17.

The V and J genes are TRBV30 and TRBJ1-2; weak D call: TRBD1 (5 bases). From germline, CDR1 is GTSNPN and CDR2 SVGIG (reference sequence). Trimming removed 3 bases at V and 8 bases at J, with 10 bases between. The CDR3 runs 11 residues. The CDR3 is CAWRGARGYTF. For the CDR3, the DNA is TGTGCCTGGAGAGGGGCAAGGGGCTACACCTTC. The variable domain in full, completed from reference TRBV30 and TRBJ1-2, reads SQTIHQWPATLVQPVGSPLSLECTVEGTSNPNLYWYRQAAGRGLQLLFYSVGIGQISSEVPQNLSASRPQDRQFILSSKKLLLSDSGFYLCAWRGARGYTFGSGTRLTVV.

The chain couples TRBV19 to TRBJ2-3, with D unclear. The CDR3 has 12 amino acids. Germline CDR1 and CDR2: LNHDA and SQIVND (reference sequence). Trimming took 5 bases from V and 2 from J, leaving 5 bases between them. The DNA for the CDR3 is TGTGCCAGTAGTGAGAACACAGATACGCAGTATTTT. Protein: CASSENTDTQYF.

The chain links TRBV19 to TRBJ1-5; D might be TRBD1 (6 bases). Per the germline V gene, CDR1 is LNHDA and CDR2 is SQIVND (reference sequence). The CDR3 has 15 residues. Trimming pared 4 bases from V and 5 bases from J, leaving 15 bases between. This CDR3 reads CASSTPDRLHQPQHF. In nucleotides, the CDR3 is TGTGCCAGTAGTACTCCCGACAGGTTGCATCAGCCCCAGCATTTT.

The chain carries TRBV6-2 or TRBV6-3 and TRBJ2-1, with a weak D call TRBD2 (5 bases). CDR1 is MNHEY and CDR2 is SVGEGT in the germline V gene. There are 15 residues in the CDR3. The ends were cut back, 2 bases at V and 0 bases at J, with 8 bases in the middle. The DNA of the CDR3 is TGTGCCAGCAGTTACCCGGGGAGCTCCTACAATGAGCAGTTCTTC. It is translated as CASSYPGSSYNEQFF.

The chain has TRBV7-9 and TRBJ1-2, with no clear D. V dropped 4 bases and J dropped 7 bases, with 10 bases sitting between them. Per germline, CDR1 SEHNR and CDR2 FQNEAQ (reference sequence). The CDR3 covers 12 residues. The CDR3 sequence is CASSWSRFGYTF. CDR3 in DNA: TGTGCCAGCAGCTGGAGTAGGTTTGGCTACACCTTC. Based on the CDR3 plus reference TRBV7-9 and TRBJ1-2, the full variable domain is DTGVSQNPRHKITKRGQNVTFRCDPISEHNRLYWYRQTLGQGPEFLTYFQNEAQLEKSRLLSDRFSAERPKGSFSTLEIQRTEQGDSAMYLCASSWSRFGYTFGSGTRLTVV.

This chain links TRBV7-8 with TRBJ2-3; 8 nucleotides align to TRBD2. Germline CDR1 reads SGHVS; CDR2 reads FQNEAQ. Unmatched junction bases numbered 3, after V lost 1 base and J lost 3 bases. This CDR3 comprises 15 residues. Here the CDR3 reads CASSLDLAGTDTQYF. CDR3 bases: TGTGCCAGCAGCTTAGATTTAGCGGGGACAGATACGCAGTATTTT.

V is TRBV7-2 and J is TRBJ2-3, with 8 bases that match TRBD2. V lost 4 bases and J lost 2; bases outside the gene matches: 5. CDR1 is SGHTA, CDR2 FQGNSA, per germline. There are 15 residues in the CDR3. CDR3 bases: TGTGCCAGCAGCTCCGGGGGGGGTCCCACAGATACGCAGTATTTT. Its translation: CASSSGGGPTDTQYF.

The gene calls are TRBV30 and TRBJ2-1; D ambiguous. The V end was cut by 2 bases, the J end by 7 bases, with 9 bases between. The CDR3 contains 12 residues. Germline V gives CDR1 GTSNPN, CDR2 SVGIG (reference sequence). The CDR3 reads CAWSRNLNEQFF. The CDR3 DNA sequence: TGTGCCTGGAGTCGTAATTTAAATGAGCAGTTCTTC.

Written as DNA, the CDR3 is TGTGCCAGCAGCCCTACCGGGACTAATCGTGGCTACACCTTC. Protein product: CASSPTGTNRGYTF. The chain couples TRBV5-4 to TRBJ1-2; D is perhaps TRBD1 (5 bases). V was clipped by 4 bases and J by 7 bases, with 17 bases between them. CDR3 size: 14 residues. Germline V lookup: CDR1 SGHNT, CDR2 YYREEE (reference sequence).

This clone was picked up a small number of times. This rearrangement joins TRBV11-3 to TRBJ2-5; 7 nucleotides agree with TRBD1. The CDR3 covers 13 residues. The V and J ends lost 5 bases and 5 bases, in that order; junction bases with no gene match: 5. Germline CDR1 reads SGHNT; CDR2 reads YENEEA. CDR3 amino acids: CASSPSTGETQYF. The CDR3 DNA reads TGTGCCAGCAGCCCATCGACAGGGGAGACCCAGTACTTC.

This chain connects TRBV5-1 to TRBJ2-2; D not resolved. The CDR3 covers 14 residues. The germline CDR1 and CDR2 sequences are SGHRS and YFSETQ. V dropped 7 bases and J dropped 3 bases, with 13 bases sitting between them. The CDR3 region has the DNA TGCGCCAGCGCCCGCCCCGCGGACACCGGGGAGCTGTTTTTT. Protein: CASARPADTGELFF.

The rearrangement uses TRBV9 and TRBJ2-5; 10 positions match TRBD2. Losses at the gene ends were 0 bases for V and 5 bases for J; bases not matched to a gene: 7. CDR1 SGDLS and CDR2 YYNGEE come from the germline V gene. The CDR3 is 16 residues long. In DNA form, the CDR3 reads TGTGCCAGCAGCGTAGGAGTAGCGGGGGGCCGGGAGACCCAGTACTTC. This gives the protein CASSVGVAGGRETQYF.

The gene calls are TRBV30 and TRBJ2-4; TRBD2 is a possible D gene (6 bases). Looked up from germline, CDR1 is GTSNPN and CDR2 is SVGIG (reference sequence). V lost 3 bases, J lost 15 bases, and 15 bases lay in between. CDR3 size: 11 residues. The CDR3 region is CAWSAGGLMYF. The CDR3 DNA sequence: TGTGCCTGGAGCGCCGGCGGACTAATGTACTTC.

The gene calls are TRBV11-2 and TRBJ1-3, with no clear D. Germline CDR1 reads SGHAT; CDR2 reads FQNNGV. The CDR3 spans 16 residues. V dropped 0 bases and J dropped 2 bases, with 11 bases sitting between them. The CDR3 loop is CASSLDLPGPGNTIYF. Here the CDR3 DNA reads TGTGCCAGCAGCTTAGATCTTCCGGGTCCTGGAAACACCATATATTTT.

This CDR3 is CASRKSGGGYYGYTF. The CDR3 DNA reads as TGTGCCAGTAGAAAGAGCGGGGGCGGTTACTATGGCTACACCTTC. This chain connects TRBV19 to TRBJ1-2; D may be TRBD1 (6 bases). The CDR3 contains 15 residues. Deletions cut 6 bases from V and 3 bases from J, with 17 bases between. Germline lookup yields CDR1 LNHDA and CDR2 SQIVND (reference sequence).

The chain has TRBV29-1 and TRBJ1-1; 7 bases map to TRBD1. CDR3 size: 12 residues. The V and J ends lost 6 bases and 2 bases, in that order; junction bases with no gene match: 3. CDR1 is SQVTM and CDR2 is ANQGSEA in the germline V gene. CDR3 nucleotides: TGCAGCGTCAGACAGGGTAACACTGAAGCTTTCTTT. Protein sequence: CSVRQGNTEAFF.

The gene calls are TRBV19 and TRBJ2-5, with 7 bases fitting TRBD2. The V and J ends lost 5 bases and 5 bases, in that order; junction bases with no gene match: 5. In germline, CDR1 is LNHDA, CDR2 SQIVND (reference sequence). The length of the CDR3 is 13 residues. The CDR3 region is CASSSGLEETQYF. The CDR3 nucleotides are TGTGCCAGTAGTTCCGGACTAGAGGAGACCCAGTACTTC.